This passage covers 10 T cell receptor beta chains from one sample sequenced in a study of T cell responses to AZD1222 COVID-19 vaccine. The assay was immunoSEQ multiplex PCR, and TCRdb's table has in-frame clones only and misses some. In the table there are 120,000 to 150,000 clones, around 90% of which are singletons. The source was peripheral blood, collected on day 0 of MenACWY control vaccination. All receptors come from an adult in good health.

This sequence joins TRBV6-5 and TRBJ1-5, with a weak D call TRBD1 (6 bases). V was clipped by 7 bases and J by 7 bases, with 20 bases between them. Germline CDR1 reads MNHEY; CDR2 reads SVGAGI. The CDR3 has 15 residues. The CDR3 sequence is CASTLEGGGGQPQHF. The CDR3 DNA follows: TGTGCCAGCACCTTAGAAGGGGGGGGAGGACAGCCCCAGCATTTT.

The chain recombines TRBV5-6 with TRBJ2-7; D remains unclear. Looked up from germline, CDR1 is SGHDT and CDR2 is YYEEEE. The CDR3 is 14 amino acids. V gave up 4 bases and J gave up 2 bases, with 13 bases separating them. The CDR3 spells CASSHNSITYEQYF. In nucleotides, the CDR3 is TGTGCCAGCAGCCACAATTCAATCACCTACGAGCAGTACTTC.

This clone was observed once. The genes are TRBV30 and TRBJ1-1; the D gene is possibly TRBD1 (5 bases). Germline CDR1 is GTSNPN and CDR2 is SVGIG (reference sequence). The ends were cut back, 6 bases at V and 1 base at J, with 15 bases in the middle. CDR3 length: 14 residues. The chain's CDR3 is CACWDVERNTEAFF. The CDR3 DNA is TGTGCCTGCTGGGACGTCGAAAGGAACACTGAAGCTTTCTTT.

The rearrangement uses TRBV15 and TRBJ1-2; D is unresolved. This CDR3 comprises 16 residues. Germline assignment: CDR1 LNHNV and CDR2 YYDKDF (reference sequence). Trimming took 1 base from V and 1 from J, leaving 13 bases between them. CDR3 amino acids: CATSRGQGFLNYGYTF. CDR3 nucleotides: TGTGCCACCAGCAGAGGGCAAGGGTTCCTTAACTATGGCTACACCTTC.

V is TRBV3-1 (or the pseudogene TRBV3-2) and J is TRBJ1-1; D is unresolved. CDR3 length: 13 residues. Germline assignment: CDR1 LGHDT and CDR2 YNNKEL (reference sequence). V was pared by 1 base and J by 4 bases, with 7 bases between. The CDR3 is CASSQVDGTEAFF. CDR3 nucleotides: TGTGCCAGCAGCCAAGTCGACGGCACTGAAGCTTTCTTT.

The chain employs TRBV28 and TRBJ1-1; 7 positions agree with TRBD1. Germline V gene sequence: CDR1 MDHEN, CDR2 SYDVKM. The CDR3 extends over 15 amino acids. Unmatched junction bases numbered 9, after V lost 8 bases and J lost 0 bases. The CDR3 bases are TGTGCCAGCTTGCCAGGGGGAAACATGAACACTGAAGCTTTCTTT. This codes for CASLPGGNMNTEAFF.

The rearrangement links TRBV18 to TRBJ2-7; D not certain. The germline V and J ends were trimmed by 0 bases and 3 bases, with 12 bases remaining between them. The CDR3 has 15 amino acids. In germline, CDR1 is KGHSH, CDR2 LQKENI. The CDR3 is CASSPPGVSIYEQYF. As DNA, the CDR3 is TGTGCCAGCTCACCACCCGGCGTATCTATCTACGAGCAGTACTTC. The whole variable domain, filled in from reference TRBV18 and TRBJ2-7, reads NAGVMQNPRHLVRRRGQEARLRCSPMKGHSHVYWYRQLPEEGLKFMVYLQKENIIDESGMPKERFSAEFPKEGPSILRIQQVVRGDSAAYFCASSPPGVSIYEQYFGPGTRLTVT.

The V and J genes are TRBV25-1 and TRBJ1-6; 9 nucleotides line up with TRBD1. The V gene end was trimmed by 2 bases and the J gene end by 7 bases; junction bases not matched to a gene: 9. This CDR3 is 17 amino acids long. Germline V lookup: CDR1 MGHDK, CDR2 SYGVNS. The CDR3 protein is CASSEQGTGSRNSPLHF. CDR3 bases: TGTGCCAGCAGTGAACAAGGGACAGGGTCTCGAAATTCACCCCTCCACTTT.

This chain uses TRBV2 with TRBJ1-2, with TRBD1 matching over 8 bases. The germline gives CDR1 SNHLY, CDR2 FYNNEI. The CDR3 totals 15 residues. The junction had 8 bases not matched to a gene; V was cut back by 4 bases and J by 4 bases. The CDR3 nucleotides read TGTGCCAGCAGTGGATCGACAGGGGCAGGCTATGGCTACACCTTC. Translated: CASSGSTGAGYGYTF.

The chain links TRBV15 to TRBJ2-2; possible D gene TRBD1, 5 bases. V was trimmed by 9 bases and J by 4 bases, leaving 18 bases between them. Germline lookup yields CDR1 LNHNV and CDR2 YYDKDF (reference sequence). This CDR3 comprises 15 residues. CDR3 sequence: CATGATLERTGELFF. Written as DNA, the CDR3 is TGTGCCACAGGGGCCACTCTTGAGCGCACCGGGGAGCTGTTTTTT.